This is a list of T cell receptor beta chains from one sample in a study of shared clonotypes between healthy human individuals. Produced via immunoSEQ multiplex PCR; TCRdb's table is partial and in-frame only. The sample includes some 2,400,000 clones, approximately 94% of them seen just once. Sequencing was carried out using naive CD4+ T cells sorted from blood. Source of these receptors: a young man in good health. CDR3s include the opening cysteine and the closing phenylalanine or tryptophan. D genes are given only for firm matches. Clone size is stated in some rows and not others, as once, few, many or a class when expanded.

CDR3: CASSFWGRPGELFF
DNA: TGTGCCAGCAGCTTCTGGGGGAGACCCGGGGAGCTGTTTTTT
J: TRBJ2-2
size: NA
D: NA
V: TRBV7-9

CDR3: CASSRKPNGEGADTQYF
DNA: TGTGCCAGCAGCCGCAAACCAAACGGTGAAGGCGCAGATACGCAGTATTTT
J: TRBJ2-3
size: NA
D: NA
V: TRBV7-9

CDR3: CASSRIRGRPFEETQYF
DNA: TGTGCCAGTAGTAGAATCCGGGGCCGGCCTTTCGAAGAGACCCAGTACTTC
J: TRBJ2-5
size: NA
D: NA
V: TRBV19

CDR3: CASSRNQGVGNQPQHF
DNA: TGTGCCAGCAGTCGAAACCAGGGGGTAGGCAATCAGCCCCAGCATTTT
J: TRBJ1-5
size: NA
D: TRBD1
V: TRBV28

CDR3: CAISESAGTTDTQYF
DNA: TGTGCCATCAGTGAGTCAGCGGGAACAACAGATACGCAGTATTTT
J: TRBJ2-3
size: NA
D: TRBD2
V: TRBV10-3

CDR3: CASSLTEGVNTEAFF
DNA: TGCGCCAGCAGCTTGACTGAGGGAGTGAACACTGAAGCTTTCTTT
J: TRBJ1-1
size: NA
D: NA
V: TRBV5-1

CDR3: CASSLAQGLAGGPEQFF
DNA: TGTGCCAGCAGCTTAGCGCAGGGACTAGCGGGGGGTCCTGAGCAGTTCTTC
J: TRBJ2-1
size: NA
D: TRBD2
V: TRBV7-9

CDR3: CASSPLGNEQFF
DNA: TGTGCCAGCAGCCCCCTCGGTAATGAGCAGTTCTTC
J: TRBJ2-1
size: NA
D: NA
V: TRBV6-6

CDR3: CASSEYFSTDNSPLHF
DNA: TGTGCCAGCAGTGAATACTTTTCGACAGATAATTCACCCCTCCACTTT
J: TRBJ1-6
size: NA
D: NA
V: TRBV6-1

CDR3: CASSFKSSGANVLTF
DNA: TGTGCCAGCAGTTTTAAGAGCTCTGGGGCCAACGTCCTGACTTTC
J: TRBJ2-6
size: NA
D: NA
V: TRBV6-5

CDR3: CASSQDLRSLNTEAFF
DNA: TGTGCCAGCAGCCAAGATCTAAGGAGCTTGAACACTGAAGCTTTCTTT
J: TRBJ1-1
size: NA
D: NA
V: TRBV4-2

CDR3: CASSPGSKSTQYF
DNA: TGTGCCAGCAGCCCCGGCAGCAAGAGTACCCAGTACTTC
J: TRBJ2-5
size: NA
D: NA
V: TRBV11-3

CDR3: CASSLGGTGNDYEQYF
DNA: TGCGCCAGCAGCTTAGGGGGGACAGGTAATGACTACGAGCAGTACTTC
J: TRBJ2-7
size: NA
D: TRBD1
V: TRBV5-1

CDR3: CASSLEGGTGELFF
DNA: TGTGCCAGCAGCTTAGAAGGAGGAACCGGGGAGCTGTTTTTT
J: TRBJ2-2
size: NA
D: NA
V: TRBV7-8

CDR3: CASEDPRGEPQHF
DNA: TGTGCCAGTGAAGACCCTAGGGGTGAGCCCCAGCATTTT
J: TRBJ1-5
size: NA
D: NA
V: TRBV27

CDR3: CASSLGLAGLYEQYF
DNA: TGCGCCAGCAGCTTGGGGCTAGCGGGGCTCTACGAGCAGTACTTC
J: TRBJ2-7
size: NA
D: TRBD2
V: TRBV5-1

CDR3: CASSGDRGTYNSPLHF
DNA: TGTGCCAGCAGCGGGGACAGGGGAACGTATAATTCACCCCTCCACTTT
J: TRBJ1-6
size: NA
D: TRBD1
V: TRBV9

CDR3: CASSFSGGQGEKLFF
DNA: TGTGCCAGCAGCTTCTCAGGGGGTCAGGGTGAAAAACTGTTTTTT
J: TRBJ1-4
size: NA
D: TRBD1
V: TRBV7-9

CDR3: CAIRATGPTGELFF
DNA: TGTGCCATCAGGGCGACAGGGCCCACCGGGGAGCTGTTTTTT
J: TRBJ2-2
size: NA
D: TRBD1
V: TRBV10-3

CDR3: CASSTFPFGVYNEQFF
DNA: TGTGCCAGTAGTACCTTCCCATTCGGGGTCTACAATGAGCAGTTCTTC
J: TRBJ2-1
size: NA
D: NA
V: TRBV19

CDR3: CASSAWREGSGNTIYF
DNA: TGTGCCAGCAGCGCCTGGAGGGAGGGATCTGGAAACACCATATATTTT
J: TRBJ1-3
size: NA
D: NA
V: TRBV9

CDR3: CASSLSRLAGVTGELFF
DNA: TGTGCCAGCAGCTTAAGCCGGCTAGCGGGCGTCACCGGGGAGCTGTTTTTT
J: TRBJ2-2
size: NA
D: TRBD2
V: TRBV7-2

CDR3: CASSLAGRASNSPLHF
DNA: TGTGCCAGCAGCTTAGCCGGACGGGCTTCTAATTCACCCCTCCACTTT
J: TRBJ1-6
size: once
D: NA
V: TRBV7-2

CDR3: CASSPTRATRESTDTQYF
DNA: TGTGCCAGCAGCCCGACGCGGGCAACCCGGGAAAGCACAGATACGCAGTATTTT
J: TRBJ2-3
size: NA
D: NA
V: TRBV7-9

CDR3: CASSLAEGATYEQYF
DNA: TGTGCCAGCAGCTTAGCCGAGGGAGCAACCTACGAGCAGTACTTC
J: TRBJ2-7
size: NA
D: NA
V: TRBV7-2

CDR3: CASSPGFSGNTIYF
DNA: TGCGCCAGCAGCCCTGGGTTCTCTGGAAACACCATATATTTT
J: TRBJ1-3
size: NA
D: NA
V: TRBV5-1

CDR3: CASSLGLAGAYEQYF
DNA: TGTGCCAGTAGTCTGGGACTAGCGGGAGCCTACGAGCAGTACTTC
J: TRBJ2-7
size: NA
D: TRBD2
V: TRBV19